This paragraph covers one T cell receptor beta chain sequence. Antigen specificity is unknown. This sample is part of a study of T cell repertoires and HLA-DP antigens. Background on the study: DNA input averaged about 200 ng in sorted CD137+CD4+ and 900 to 1,500 ng in pre-culture CD4+.

The PCR primers covered 54 TRBV and 13 TRBJ segments. Assay: immunoSEQ multiplex PCR; the TCRdb copy retains only in-frame clones and omits some. This table has approximately 90,000 clones, about 89% appearing once. CDR3 size: 15 residues. Germline V gene data show CDR1 as MNHEY and CDR2 as SVGAGI. J gave up 5 bases and V 0 bases, and 6 bases lay outside the gene matches. The chain employs TRBV6-5 and TRBJ2-7; 8 nucleotides match TRBD1. The sequence came from a man between 50 and 59 years old in good health and CMV-seronegative. Material: CD4+ T cells from PBMCs. The CDR3 protein is CASSYSTQGADEQYF. Written as DNA, the CDR3 is TGTGCCAGCAGTTACTCGACCCAGGGGGCGGACGAGCAGTACTTC.